These 3 T cell receptor beta chains were all obtained from the same sample, sequenced in a study of human T cells and chemical hapten exposure. Time point noted: patch test 1, 2 weeks after DPC sensitization. The treatment here: therapeutic diphenylcyclopropenone sensitization with weekly scalp DPC. A single record per CDR3 protein comes from TCRdb applying MiXCR to the RACE reads. The sample lists tens of thousands of distinct CDR3 sequences, about 9.3% seen once, with less than 15% in the top ten. Sequencing was performed on whole blood, taken in connection with sensitization to the hapten diphenylcyclopropenone (DPC). The receptors were sampled from a woman between 40 and 50 years old with alopecia areata. Some clones in this sample may be carry-over from other donors' samples.

This clonotype was counted at least ten times. This chain connects TRBV7-6 to TRBJ2-2; TRBD1 is a possible D gene (5 bases). There are 17 residues in the CDR3. V was cut by 1 base and J by 5 bases, with 17 bases left in between. In germline, CDR1 is SGHVS, CDR2 FNYEAQ. This chain's CDR3 is CASSLEHPGIVTGELFF. CDR3 DNA sequence: TGTGCCAGCAGCTTAGAGCACCCAGGGATCGTAACCGGGGAGCTGTTTTTT.

This clonotype was recorded many times. The CDR3 DNA follows: TGTGCCAGCACTGGGGGGGCGAAGCGTTCCGGGGAGCTGTTTTTT. It encodes CASTGGAKRSGELFF. The rearrangement uses TRBV12-3 or TRBV12-4 and TRBJ2-2; a weak D match, TRBD2 (7 bases). This CDR3 has 15 residues. V dropped 7 bases and J dropped 6 bases, with 18 bases sitting between them.

The chain combines TRBV12-3 or TRBV12-4 with TRBJ1-1; 7 nucleotides line up with TRBD1. This CDR3 region has 13 residues. The ends lost 6 bases at V and 11 bases at J; junction bases unmatched: 12. This CDR3 is CASRRGQAGWAFF. As DNA, the CDR3 is TGTGCCAGCAGACGAGGACAGGCCGGCTGGGCTTTCTTT.